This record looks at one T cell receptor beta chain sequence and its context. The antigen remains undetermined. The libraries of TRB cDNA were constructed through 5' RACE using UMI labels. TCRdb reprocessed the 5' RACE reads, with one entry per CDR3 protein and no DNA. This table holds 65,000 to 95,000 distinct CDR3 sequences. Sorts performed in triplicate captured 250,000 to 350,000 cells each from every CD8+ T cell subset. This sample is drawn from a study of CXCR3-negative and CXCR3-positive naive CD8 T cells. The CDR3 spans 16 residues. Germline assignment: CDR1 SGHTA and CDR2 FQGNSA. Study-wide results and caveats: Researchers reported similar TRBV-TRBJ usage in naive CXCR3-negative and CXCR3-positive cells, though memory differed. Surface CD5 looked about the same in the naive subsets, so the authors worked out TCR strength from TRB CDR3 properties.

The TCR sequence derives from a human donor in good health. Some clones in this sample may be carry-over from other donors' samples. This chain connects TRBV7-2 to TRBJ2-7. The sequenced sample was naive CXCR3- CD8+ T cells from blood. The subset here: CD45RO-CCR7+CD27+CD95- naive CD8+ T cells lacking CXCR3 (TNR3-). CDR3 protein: CASSLLASSVFYEQYF.